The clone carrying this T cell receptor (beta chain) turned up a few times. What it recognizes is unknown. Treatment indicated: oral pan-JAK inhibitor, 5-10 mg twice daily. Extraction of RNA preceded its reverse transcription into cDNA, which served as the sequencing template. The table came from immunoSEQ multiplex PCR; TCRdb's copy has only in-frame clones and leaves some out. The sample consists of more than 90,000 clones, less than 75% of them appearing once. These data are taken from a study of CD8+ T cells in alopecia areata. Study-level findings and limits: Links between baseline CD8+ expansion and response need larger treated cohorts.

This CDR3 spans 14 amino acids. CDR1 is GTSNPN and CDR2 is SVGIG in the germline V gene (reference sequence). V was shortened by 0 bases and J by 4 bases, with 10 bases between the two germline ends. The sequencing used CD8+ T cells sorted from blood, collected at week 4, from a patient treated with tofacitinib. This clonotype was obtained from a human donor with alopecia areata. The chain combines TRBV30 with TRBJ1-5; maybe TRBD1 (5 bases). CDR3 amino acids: CAWSVLEGNQPQHF. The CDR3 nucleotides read TGTGCCTGGAGTGTACTAGAGGGGAATCAGCCCCAGCATTTT.